This entry lists 32 T cell receptor beta chains sequenced from one sample in a study of persistence of HIV-infected CD4 T cells. The immunoSEQ assay was version 4, run in survey mode. Produced via immunoSEQ multiplex PCR; TCRdb's table is partial and in-frame only. The repertoire holds about 5,300 clones, with about 61% as singletons. These receptors lack a known antigen. The stimulus was lysate of CMV-infected fibroblasts, around 10 ug/mL. Sorting of responding CD4+ T cells relied on upregulated CD40 ligand together with CD69. Sequenced material: CD4+ T cells sorted from PBMCs after roughly 19-hour stimulation, taken from a patient who received antiretroviral therapy. These receptors all come from an adult man with HIV who was CMV-seropositive.

This chain joins TRBV24-1 and TRBJ2-1, with TRBD1 matching 9 bases. This CDR3 contains 15 residues. Germline CDR1 reads KGHDR; CDR2 reads SFDVKD. The junction had 5 bases not matched to a gene; V was cut back by 3 bases and J by 6 bases. The CDR3 is CATSDATGGFNEQFF. The CDR3, as DNA: TGTGCCACCAGTGATGCGACAGGGGGGTTCAATGAGCAGTTCTTC.

The chain joins TRBV7-8 to TRBJ1-1; a possible D gene is TRBD1 (6 bases). Germline lookup yields CDR1 SGHVS and CDR2 FQNEAQ. The CDR3 has 13 amino acids. The V gene lost 5 bases and the J gene lost 1 base, with 8 bases spanning the gap. CDR3 DNA: TGTGCCAGCAGCGAACAGGGGAACACTGAAGCTTTCTTT. This codes for CASSEQGNTEAFF.

This chain links TRBV9 with TRBJ2-2; D is ambiguous. V was trimmed by 2 bases and J by 6 bases, leaving 8 bases between them. The CDR3 is made up of 13 amino acids. Germline V CDR1 and CDR2: SGDLS, YYNGEE. DNA for the CDR3: TGTGCCAGCAGCGTGAGCTTGCCCGGGGAGCTGTTTTTT. Translated, it gives CASSVSLPGELFF.

The gene calls are TRBV9 and TRBJ1-2; the D gene is possibly TRBD1 (6 bases). The CDR3 extends over 13 amino acids. V lost 0 bases and J lost 7, with 10 bases in between. Per the germline V gene, CDR1 is SGDLS and CDR2 is YYNGEE. CDR3 amino acids: CASSVAGASGYTF. The CDR3 nucleotides are TGTGCCAGCAGCGTAGCAGGGGCCTCTGGCTACACCTTC.

The genes are TRBV5-6 and TRBJ1-5, with D possibly TRBD1 on 5 matching bases. V gave up 2 bases and J gave up 6 bases, with 12 bases separating them. The CDR3 is 14 residues long. Per the germline V gene, CDR1 is SGHDT and CDR2 is YYEEEE. CDR3 loop: CASSFSGGTQPQHF. The CDR3 coding sequence is TGTGCCAGCAGCTTCTCTGGGGGGACTCAGCCCCAGCATTTT.

This rearrangement joins TRBV4-2 to TRBJ2-3, with TRBD2 matching over 10 bases. The germline V gene has CDR1 LGHNA and CDR2 YNFKEQ. CDR3 length: 17 amino acids. The J segment lost 2 bases and the V segment lost 1 base, leaving 6 bases of the junction unmatched. The CDR3 region has the DNA TGTGCCAGCAGCCAAGTTATCAGCGGGGGGGCCACAGATACGCAGTATTTT. This sequence encodes CASSQVISGGATDTQYF.

By proportion, this clone is large (0.1 to 1%). This sequence joins TRBV3-1 (or the pseudogene TRBV3-2) and TRBJ1-2; unclear D gene. The CDR3 runs 13 residues. Germline V lookup: CDR1 LGHDT, CDR2 YNNKEL (reference sequence). The V gene lost 0 bases and the J gene lost 5 bases, with 7 bases spanning the gap. The CDR3 region has the DNA TGTGCCAGCAGCCAAGACTTGGCGTATGGCTACACCTTC. The encoded protein is CASSQDLAYGYTF.

This clone is a singleton in its sample. The V gene is TRBV5-6, the J gene TRBJ1-5, with D hard to call. CDR1 is SGHDT and CDR2 is YYEEEE in the germline V gene. V lost 1 base and J 3 bases, leaving 11 bases between the germline ends. The CDR3 spans 15 residues. The CDR3 DNA follows: TGTGCCAGCAGCTTGTTTGCCTTGGACAATCAGCCCCAGCATTTT. It yields the protein CASSLFALDNQPQHF.

The gene calls are TRBV29-1 and TRBJ2-2, with D possibly TRBD1 on 6 matching bases. Germline V gene sequence: CDR1 SQVTM, CDR2 ANQGSEA. V lost 6 bases to trimming and J lost 0 bases, with 14 bases between them. The CDR3 spans 15 residues. The DNA for the CDR3 is TGCAGCGTCGTAACAGGGAGTTCGAACACCGGGGAGCTGTTTTTT. Encoded protein: CSVVTGSSNTGELFF.

Written as DNA, the CDR3 is TGTGCCAGCAGCGCCTCCGACAGGGGGCCTTCACCCCTCCACTTT. It encodes CASSASDRGPSPLHF. This sequence joins TRBV9 and TRBJ1-6, with 10 bases aligning to TRBD1. The CDR3 runs 15 residues. Per germline, CDR1 SGDLS and CDR2 YYNGEE. V dropped 3 bases and J dropped 9; count of bases not matched to a gene: 6.

The genes are TRBV6-2 or TRBV6-3 and TRBJ2-5; D call uncertain. The CDR3 covers 12 residues. The germline CDR1 and CDR2 sequences are MNHEY and SVGEGT. V lost 6 bases and J lost 9, with 14 bases in between. The CDR3 DNA sequence: TGTGCCAGCAGCCCCTCCGGAGATCCCCAGTACTTC. It yields the protein CASSPSGDPQYF.

This chain links TRBV27 with TRBJ1-1, with a possible D match to TRBD1 (6 bases). The V end lost 6 bases, the J end lost 1 base, and 15 bases lay between the germline ends. Germline values: CDR1 MNHEY, CDR2 SMNVEV (reference sequence). The CDR3 sequence is 15 residues long. The CDR3 DNA sequence: TGTGCCAGCAGATCAGGGGCGATCTCGAACACTGAAGCTTTCTTT. Protein product: CASRSGAISNTEAFF.

This clone was seen a handful of times. The genes are TRBV18 and TRBJ1-1, with TRBD1 matching over 11 bases. The germline V gene has CDR1 KGHSH and CDR2 LQKENI. CDR3 length equals 16 residues. Trimming cost V 1 base and J 6 bases; bases outside gene matches: 7. The CDR3 nucleotides read TGTGCCAGCTCACCACAGAGGACAGGGGGCTTGGCTGAAGCTTTCTTT. This sequence encodes CASSPQRTGGLAEAFF.

The rearrangement joins TRBV6-5 to TRBJ1-2, with 8 positions matching TRBD1. The V segment lost 2 bases and the J segment 8 bases; nucleotides outside the gene matches: 7. The CDR3 is made up of 14 amino acids. Germline lookup yields CDR1 MNHEY and CDR2 SVGAGI. DNA of the CDR3: TGTGCCAGCAGTTACCAGGGACAGGTTCCGGGCTACACCTTC. This codes for CASSYQGQVPGYTF.

V gene TRBV2 combines with J gene TRBJ1-5, with D possibly being TRBD1 (5 bases). The germline gives CDR1 SNHLY, CDR2 FYNNEI. CDR3 size: 13 residues. Trimming cost V 11 bases and J 5 bases, with 16 bases left between them. CDR3 region: CAGSTGSDQPQHF. CDR3 nucleotides: TGTGCCGGGTCAACAGGTTCAGATCAGCCCCAGCATTTT.

By share, this clone ranks as large. This rearrangement joins TRBV5-4 to TRBJ2-5, with D possibly matching TRBD1 (5 bases). Germline assignment: CDR1 SGHNT and CDR2 YYREEE (reference sequence). Deletions cut 0 bases from V and 5 bases from J, with 8 bases between. The CDR3 runs to 13 residues. The CDR3 protein is CASSLVGDETQYF. In DNA form, the CDR3 reads TGTGCCAGCAGCTTGGTAGGGGATGAGACCCAGTACTTC. Full variable domain (outside the CDR3, taken from reference TRBV5-4 and TRBJ2-5): ETGVTQSPTHLIKTRGQQVTLRCSSQSGHNTVSWYQQALGQGPQFIFQYYREEENGRGNFPPRFSGLQFPNYSSELNVNALELDDSALYLCASSLVGDETQYFGPGTRLLVL.

This clone appeared a single time. V and J are TRBV6-1 and TRBJ2-1; 7 bases match TRBD1. Germline loops: CDR1 MNHNS, CDR2 SASEGT. CDR3 size: 15 residues. V lost 1 base to trimming and J lost 4 bases; unmatched junction nucleotides: 4. The DNA for the CDR3 is TGTGCCAGCAGTGAAGACTGGGGACAGTACAATGAGCAGTTCTTC. This gives the protein CASSEDWGQYNEQFF.

The CDR3 region is CASSGSTSGLYEQYF. The CDR3 DNA sequence: TGTGCCAGCAGCGGCTCAACCTCAGGGTTATACGAGCAGTACTTC. The chain employs TRBV7-2 and TRBJ2-7; D might be TRBD1 (5 bases). Germline V lookup: CDR1 SGHTA, CDR2 FQGNSA. V was pared by 5 bases and J by 4 bases, with 18 bases between. The CDR3 contains 15 residues. Full variable domain (rest looked up from reference TRBV7-2 and TRBJ2-7): GAGVSQSPSNKVTEKGKDVELRCDPISGHTALYWYRQSLGQGLEFLIYFQGNSAPDKSGLPSDRFSAERTGGSVSTLTIQRTQQEDSAVYLCASSGSTSGLYEQYFGPGTRLTVT.

The rearrangement links TRBV9 to TRBJ2-5; D is unresolved. The CDR3 is made up of 14 amino acids. Germline V lookup: CDR1 SGDLS, CDR2 YYNGEE. Trimming took 0 bases from V and 4 from J, leaving 10 bases between them. As DNA, the CDR3 is TGTGCCAGCAGCGTAGGTAGGGCAACAGAGACCCAGTACTTC. Its protein is CASSVGRATETQYF.

Only one count was recorded for this clone. The chain joins TRBV10-3 to TRBJ1-3; 11 bases line up with TRBD1. The ends lost 8 bases at V and 4 bases at J; junction bases unmatched: 13. This CDR3 has 17 amino acids. CDR1 is ENHRY, CDR2 SYGVKD, per germline. The CDR3 spells CAIGKPGQGARGNTIYF. CDR3 DNA sequence: TGTGCCATCGGAAAACCTGGACAGGGGGCGCGAGGAAACACCATATATTTT.

The chain uses TRBV12-3 or TRBV12-4 and TRBJ2-2; tentative D call: TRBD2 (6 bases). CDR3 length: 13 residues. Deletions cut 5 bases from V and 8 bases from J, with 12 bases between. The CDR3 coding sequence is TGTGCCAGCAGTCCCAGGCGGGAAGGGGAGCTGTTTTTT. Its protein is CASSPRREGELFF.

This clone is deemed medium-sized. The J gene is TRBJ2-5, the V gene TRBV5-5, with D possibly matching TRBD1 (6 bases). CDR3 length: 14 residues. The V gene lost 4 bases and the J gene lost 1 base, with 11 bases spanning the gap. Germline V gives CDR1 SGHKS, CDR2 YYEKEE (reference sequence). The DNA of the CDR3 is TGTGCCAGCAGCCCCTGGACAGTCCAAGAGACCCAGTACTTC. Protein: CASSPWTVQETQYF.

J is TRBJ1-1 and V is TRBV27, with TRBD1 matching 8 bases. CDR3 length equals 13 residues. The trim removed 6 bases at V and 11 bases at J, leaving 11 bases unmatched. Germline lookup yields CDR1 MNHEY and CDR2 SMNVEV (reference sequence). The CDR3 sequence is CASRGTGPLGAFF. The DNA for the CDR3 is TGTGCCAGCAGGGGGACAGGACCTCTTGGGGCTTTCTTT.

This clone was detected only a few times. This chain uses TRBV9 with TRBJ2-7, with D possibly called TRBD1 or TRBD2 (5 bases each). The V end was cut by 0 bases, the J end by 2 bases, with 9 bases between. Germline loops: CDR1 SGDLS, CDR2 YYNGEE. The CDR3 covers 14 residues. CDR3 amino acids: CASSVDGAPYEQYF. Here the CDR3 DNA reads TGTGCCAGCAGCGTAGACGGGGCCCCCTACGAGCAGTACTTC. Based on the CDR3 plus reference TRBV9 and TRBJ2-7, the full variable domain is DSGVTQTPKHLITATGQRVTLRCSPRSGDLSVYWYQQSLDQGLQFLIQYYNGEERAKGNILERFSAQQFPDLHSELNLSSLELGDSALYFCASSVDGAPYEQYFGPGTRLTVT.

This chain joins TRBV18 and TRBJ1-5; 11 nucleotides match TRBD1. This CDR3 is built from 21 residues. Unmatched junction bases numbered 20, after V lost 4 bases and J lost 3 bases. CDR1 is KGHSH and CDR2 is LQKENI in the germline V gene. The chain's CDR3 is CASSLIPGQDRGRNFNQPQHF. For the CDR3, the DNA is TGTGCCAGCTCACTTATACCGGGACAGGACAGGGGGCGAAACTTCAATCAGCCCCAGCATTTT. Together with reference TRBV18 and TRBJ1-5, the CDR3 gives the full variable domain: NAGVMQNPRHLVRRRGQEARLRCSPMKGHSHVYWYRQLPEEGLKFMVYLQKENIIDESGMPKERFSAEFPKEGPSILRIQQVVRGDSAAYFCASSLIPGQDRGRNFNQPQHFGDGTRLSIL.

This clone has only one observation. The chain links TRBV19 to TRBJ1-2; unclear D gene. CDR1 is LNHDA, CDR2 SQIVND, per germline (reference sequence). V was cut by 7 bases and J by 7 bases, with 16 bases left in between. The CDR3 totals 13 residues. The CDR3 loop reads CASKQSEWGGYTF. The CDR3 DNA is TGTGCCAGTAAGCAGTCAGAGTGGGGTGGCTACACCTTC.

This clone came up a few times. CDR3 in DNA: TGCGCCAGCAGCCAACTACGGACAGGGAACCTGAACACTGAAGCTTTCTTT. Protein product: CASSQLRTGNLNTEAFF. The chain combines TRBV4-1 with TRBJ1-1, with TRBD1 matching over 8 bases. Germline CDR1 reads MGHRA; CDR2 reads YSYEKL. CDR3 size: 17 residues. V trimming: 2 bases; J trimming: 0 bases; junction bases outside the gene matches: 8.

This clone was counted a few times. The V gene is TRBV5-8, the J gene TRBJ2-7; TRBD1 agrees at 7 bases. The V and J ends lost 2 bases and 2 bases, in that order; junction bases with no gene match: 4. The V gene's germline CDR1 is SGHTS and CDR2 YDEGEE. This CDR3 is built from 14 residues. CDR3 sequence: CASSFPGQPYEQYF. The CDR3 nucleotides are TGTGCCAGCAGCTTTCCGGGACAGCCCTACGAGCAGTACTTC.

The chain links TRBV3-1 (or the pseudogene TRBV3-2) to TRBJ2-1; D may be TRBD2 (5 bases). V lost 2 bases and J lost 2, with 7 bases in between. The CDR3 totals 14 residues. Germline CDR1 and CDR2: LGHDT and YNNKEL (reference sequence). Here the CDR3 DNA reads TGTGCCAGCAGCCAAACTAGTGCCTACAATGAGCAGTTCTTC. Residues: CASSQTSAYNEQFF.

The DNA of the CDR3 is TGTGCCAGCAGCTTTCATCCGGGACTAGCGGGGGCCGGGGAGCTGTTTTTT. Protein sequence: CASSFHPGLAGAGELFF. The V gene is TRBV5-8, the J gene TRBJ2-2; 14 bases align to TRBD2. Unmatched junction bases numbered 6, after V lost 2 bases and J lost 6 bases. Germline V lookup: CDR1 SGHTS, CDR2 YDEGEE. This CDR3 spans 17 amino acids.

The genes are TRBV21-1 and TRBJ2-1; TRBD2 reflects the table's D call only, with no check against the DNA. TRBV21-1 is a documented pseudogene. The length of the CDR3 is 15 residues. This chain's CDR3 is CASSKIVPLPNEQFF. The DNA for the CDR3 is TGTGCCAGCAGCAAAATAGTCCCACTTCCTAATGAGCAGTTCTTC.

The rearrangement uses TRBV2 and TRBJ2-3, with 8 bases aligning to TRBD2. With V trimmed by 6 bases and J by 3 bases, 8 bases remained unmatched. Germline CDR1 reads SNHLY; CDR2 reads FYNNEI. The CDR3 has 15 amino acids. As DNA, the CDR3 is TGTGCCAGCAGCCAGGGACTAGGTGGAACAGATACGCAGTATTTT. The encoded protein is CASSQGLGGTDTQYF.